These T cell receptor beta chains were read from a single sample in a study of follicular helper T cells after annual influenza vaccination. TCRdb's copy holds only in-frame clones and misses some; the assay was immunoSEQ multiplex PCR. The sample includes about 15,000 clones, roughly 83% of them seen just once. This specimen consisted of CXCR5+ CD38- circulating T follicular helper cells from blood, obtained 7 days after influenza vaccination. These receptors all stem from an adult who received the influenza vaccine. Both conserved end residues are part of each CDR3. A D gene is named only where the DNA matches it firmly.

TRBV5-5	TRBD2	TRBJ2-5	TGTGCCAGCAGCTACACTAGCGGGAGGGCGAGGGATGAGACCCAGTACTTC	CASSYTSGRARDETQYF
TRBV6-5	-	TRBJ1-2	TGTGCCACCTTCCGGGGGTTAGGGGGCTACACCTTC	CATFRGLGGYTF
TRBV29-1	TRBD1	TRBJ2-4	TGCAGCGTTTACTCGACAGGGAAGGACATTCAGTACTTC	CSVYSTGKDIQYF
TRBV7-6	TRBD1	TRBJ1-1	TGTGCCAGCAGCCCCTGGACAGGGGGCGTCACTGAAGCTTTCTTT	CASSPWTGGVTEAFF
TRBV12-5	TRBD1	TRBJ1-1	TGTGCTAGTGGTTTGCCGGGACAGGGGTCTGAAGCTTTCTTT	CASGLPGQGSEAFF
TRBV11-2	-	TRBJ1-2	TGTGCCAGCAGCCCGCAGAGACAGGTTAACTATGGCTACACCTTC	CASSPQRQVNYGYTF
TRBV7-6	-	TRBJ1-2	TGTGCCAGCAGCTTCGGTGGCTACACCTTC	CASSFGGYTF
TRBV5-4	TRBD2	TRBJ2-7	TGTGCCAGCAGCTTGGGGGGGAGGGCAGACGAGCAGTACTTC	CASSLGGRADEQYF
TRBV28	-	TRBJ1-2	TGTGCCAGCAACCTCGCGGGGAACTATGGCTACACCTTC	CASNLAGNYGYTF
TRBV5-5	TRBD1	TRBJ1-4	TGTGCCAGCAGCTTCCCGGGACAGGGCTATGAAAAACTGTTTTTT	CASSFPGQGYEKLFF
TRBV5-4	TRBD1	TRBJ2-7	TGTGCCAGCAACAGGGACAGGGAAGGCGAGCAGTACTTC	CASNRDREGEQYF